This T cell receptor beta chain was observed in a study of T cells after yellow fever vaccination. Whole-study context: Low-cell-number fractions were prepared with SMART-Seq v4 Ultra Low Input. Study-level findings and limits: Within FACS-sorted repertoires, abundant clonotypes contaminating from the bulk population could be present.

By 5'RACE template switching, TCR cDNA was produced, with a universal primer site and UMIs added in the process. TCRdb re-called the 5' RACE reads through MiXCR, storing one row per CDR3 protein. The table has fewer than 150,000 distinct CDR3 sequences, roughly 6.8% seen once; the top ten hold 2.5% to 3%. This clonotype was recorded at least ten times. What it binds is unknown. The J segment lost 4 bases and the V segment lost 5 bases, leaving 10 bases of the junction unmatched. Germline V gene lookup returns CDR1 DFQATT and CDR2 SNEGSKA (reference sequence). There are 14 residues in the CDR3. The rearrangement links TRBV20-1 to TRBJ1-2; 7 bases line up with TRBD1. Sequencing used CD4+ T cells sorted from PBMCs, obtained about 49 days after the first yellow fever vaccination. This TCR derives from a man between 18 and 35 years old who received the YFV17D yellow fever vaccine. The CDR3 DNA follows: TGCAGTGCTTCAACCGGGACAGTTACCTATGGCTACACCTTC. Translated: CSASTGTVTYGYTF.